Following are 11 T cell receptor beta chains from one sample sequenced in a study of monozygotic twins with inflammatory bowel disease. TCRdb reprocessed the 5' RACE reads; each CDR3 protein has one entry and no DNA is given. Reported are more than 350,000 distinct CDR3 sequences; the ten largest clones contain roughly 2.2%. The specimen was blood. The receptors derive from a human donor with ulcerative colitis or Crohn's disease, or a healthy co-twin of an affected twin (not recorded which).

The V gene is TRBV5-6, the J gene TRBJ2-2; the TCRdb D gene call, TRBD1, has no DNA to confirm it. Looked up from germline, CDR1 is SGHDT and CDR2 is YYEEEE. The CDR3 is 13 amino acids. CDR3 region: CASSKDRTGELFF. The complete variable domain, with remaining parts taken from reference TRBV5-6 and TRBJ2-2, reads DAGVTQSPTHLIKTRGQQVTLRCSPKSGHDTVSWYQQALGQGPQFIFQYYEEEERQRGNFPDRFSGHQFPNYSSELNVNALLLGDSALYLCASSKDRTGELFFGEGSRLTVL.

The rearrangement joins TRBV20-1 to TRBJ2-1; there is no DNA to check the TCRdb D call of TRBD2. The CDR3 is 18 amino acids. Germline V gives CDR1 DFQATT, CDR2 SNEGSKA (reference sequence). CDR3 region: CSASSGTRRISSYNEQFF.

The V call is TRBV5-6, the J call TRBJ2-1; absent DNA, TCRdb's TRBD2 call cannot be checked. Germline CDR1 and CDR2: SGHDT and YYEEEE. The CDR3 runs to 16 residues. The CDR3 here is CASSPRLAGINNEQFF.

The chain's CDR3 is CASREDHTGTEAFF. The genes are TRBV6-1 and TRBJ1-1. This CDR3 is built from 14 residues. Looked up from germline, CDR1 is MNHNS and CDR2 is SASEGT.

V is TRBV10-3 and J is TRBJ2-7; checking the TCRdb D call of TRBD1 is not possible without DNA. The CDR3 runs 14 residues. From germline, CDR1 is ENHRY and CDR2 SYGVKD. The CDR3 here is CAISGRQGEYEQYF.

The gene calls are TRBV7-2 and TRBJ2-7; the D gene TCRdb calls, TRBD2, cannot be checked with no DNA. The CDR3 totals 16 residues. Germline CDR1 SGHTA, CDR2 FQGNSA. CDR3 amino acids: CASSSGIAGIIYEQYF.

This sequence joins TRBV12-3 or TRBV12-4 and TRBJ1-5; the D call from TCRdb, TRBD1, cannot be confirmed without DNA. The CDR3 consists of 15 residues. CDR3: CASRSGTGGNQPQHF.

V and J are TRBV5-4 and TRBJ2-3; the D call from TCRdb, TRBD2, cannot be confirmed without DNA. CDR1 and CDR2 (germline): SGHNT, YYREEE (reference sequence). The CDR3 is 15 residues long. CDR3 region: CASSTAGFPTDTQYF.

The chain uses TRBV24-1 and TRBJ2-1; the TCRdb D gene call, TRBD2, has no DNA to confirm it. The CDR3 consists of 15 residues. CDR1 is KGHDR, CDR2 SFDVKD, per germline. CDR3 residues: CATSEGLAGTNEQFF.

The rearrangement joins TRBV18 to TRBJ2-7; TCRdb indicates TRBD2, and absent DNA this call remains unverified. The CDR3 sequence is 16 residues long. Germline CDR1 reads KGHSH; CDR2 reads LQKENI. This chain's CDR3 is CASSPPPASATHEQYF.

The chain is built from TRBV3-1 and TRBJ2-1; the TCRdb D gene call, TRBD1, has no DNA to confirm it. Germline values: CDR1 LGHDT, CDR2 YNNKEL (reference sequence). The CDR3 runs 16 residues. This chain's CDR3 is CASSQVVAALWDEQFF.